The 9 T cell receptor beta chains below all came from one sample that was sequenced in a study of blood T cell repertoires in COVID-19. This table comes from immunoSEQ multiplex PCR, and its TCRdb copy is limited to in-frame clones, with some not included. The table includes 110,000 or so clones, around 74% detected once. Sequencing was performed on peripheral blood. The receptor source for this set is a woman between 65 and 79 years old with acute or convalescent COVID-19.

The chain links TRBV2 to TRBJ1-1; 10 bases match TRBD1. Losses at the gene ends were 6 bases for V and 0 bases for J; bases not matched to a gene: 10. The length of the CDR3 is 17 residues. Germline V gives CDR1 SNHLY, CDR2 FYNNEI. CDR3 nucleotide sequence: TGTGCCAGCAGGACCGGGACAGGGGCATGGATGAACACTGAAGCTTTCTTT. Translated: CASRTGTGAWMNTEAFF. Based on the CDR3 plus reference TRBV2 and TRBJ1-1, the full variable domain is EPEVTQTPSHQVTQMGQEVILRCVPISNHLYFYWYRQILGQKVEFLVSFYNNEISEKSEIFDDQFSVERPDGSNFTLKIRSTKLEDSAMYFCASRTGTGAWMNTEAFFGQGTRLTVV.

The table lists this clone with a few counts. CDR3 region: CASSVAGLAANNEQFF. The CDR3 nucleotides read TGTGCCAGCAGCGTAGCGGGACTAGCGGCTAACAATGAGCAGTTCTTC. The chain employs TRBV9 and TRBJ2-1; 11 bases are shared with TRBD2. The CDR3 length is 16 residues. Germline V lookup: CDR1 SGDLS, CDR2 YYNGEE. The ends lost 0 bases at V and 5 bases at J; junction bases unmatched: 4.

The chain couples TRBV30 to TRBJ1-6; 7 bases align to TRBD1. Per the germline V gene, CDR1 is GTSNPN and CDR2 is SVGIG (reference sequence). The trim removed 0 bases at V and 5 bases at J, leaving 13 bases unmatched. The CDR3 has 18 amino acids. Here the CDR3 DNA reads TGTGCCTGGAGTGTTTTACGGCTTACAGGGGCCAATAATTCACCCCTCCACTTT. Its protein product is CAWSVLRLTGANNSPLHF.

The chain has TRBV20-1 and TRBJ2-7, with 7 bases that match TRBD2. Germline V gives CDR1 DFQATT, CDR2 SNEGSKA (reference sequence). V dropped 3 bases and J dropped 0; count of bases not matched to a gene: 8. The CDR3 runs 15 residues. The CDR3 region has the DNA TGCAGTGCTAGTCGCACGGGGGGTAACTCCTACGAGCAGTACTTC. This translates into CSASRTGGNSYEQYF.

This clone was observed a few times. The CDR3 reads CASSKMVPGQGDEQYF. As DNA, the CDR3 is TGTGCCAGCAGCAAAATGGTCCCGGGACAGGGGGACGAGCAGTACTTC. The rearrangement uses TRBV21-1 and TRBJ2-7; TRBD1 reflects the table's D call only, with no check against the DNA. TRBV21-1 is listed as a pseudogene. This CDR3 contains 16 residues.

CDR3 sequence (DNA): TGTGCCATCCTTCTAGCGGGGAAGACCCAGTACTTC. This sequence encodes CAILLAGKTQYF. The rearrangement uses TRBV6-5 and TRBJ2-5; 9 bases agree with TRBD2. The CDR3 contains 12 residues. V was clipped by 10 bases and J by 6 bases; unmatched bases: 6. Germline-derived CDR1 and CDR2 are MNHEY and SVGAGI.

The CDR3 sequence: CACQGTGWNYGYTF. CDR3 nucleotides: TGTGCCTGCCAAGGGACAGGGTGGAACTATGGCTACACCTTC. V gene TRBV30 combines with J gene TRBJ1-2, with 9 bases that match TRBD1. Germline V CDR1 and CDR2: GTSNPN, SVGIG (reference sequence). CDR3 size: 14 residues. V dropped 6 bases and J dropped 2; count of bases not matched to a gene: 7.

V is TRBV28 and J is TRBJ2-3, with 8 bases aligning to TRBD1. Trimming at V came to 4 bases and at J to 14 bases, leaving 11 bases not matched to a gene. The CDR3 runs 13 residues. The germline V gene has CDR1 MDHEN and CDR2 SYDVKM. The DNA for the CDR3 is TGTGCCAGCAGTTCCCCGGACAGGGATAGGTGGTATTTT. Translating it yields CASSSPDRDRWYF.

CDR3 in amino acids: CASSEARETQYF. CDR3 sequence (DNA): TGTGCCAGCAGTGAAGCTCGAGAGACCCAGTACTTC. V is TRBV2 and J is TRBJ2-5; D remains unclear. CDR3 length: 12 residues. Germline CDR1 is SNHLY and CDR2 is FYNNEI. The V gene lost 0 bases and the J gene lost 4 bases, with 3 bases spanning the gap.